Each of the 25 T cell receptor beta chains below was sequenced from the same sample in a study of shared clonotypes between healthy human individuals. Profiled with immunoSEQ multiplex PCR; TCRdb holds only in-frame clones, not every one. The sample lists about 600,000 clones; almost 97% were seen once. Sequenced sample: naive CD4+ T cells sorted from blood. The sample's subset: CD45RA+ positively selected. The receptors shown here come from a woman aged 25-40 years in good health.

The chain couples TRBV2 to TRBJ1-5; D is undetermined. Trimming took 4 bases from V and 0 from J, leaving 7 bases between them. Germline V gene data show CDR1 as SNHLY and CDR2 as FYNNEI. The CDR3 extends over 14 amino acids. This CDR3 reads CASSGVDSNQPQHF. The CDR3 DNA sequence: TGTGCCAGCAGTGGAGTGGATAGCAATCAGCCCCAGCATTTT.

The chain uses TRBV5-8 and TRBJ2-7; TRBD2 matches at 7 bases. CDR1 is SGHTS and CDR2 is YDEGEE in the germline V gene. The CDR3 totals 14 residues. Losses at the gene ends were 5 bases for V and 0 bases for J; bases not matched to a gene: 5. The CDR3 loop reads CASRRSGPSYEQYF. CDR3 in DNA: TGTGCCAGCAGACGTAGCGGGCCCTCCTACGAGCAGTACTTC.

The chain uses TRBV4-1 and TRBJ2-7, with D possibly matching TRBD1 (6 bases). The V and J ends lost 1 base and 2 bases respectively, with 15 bases between them. Germline V lookup: CDR1 MGHRA, CDR2 YSYEKL. This CDR3 contains 16 residues. CDR3 DNA sequence: TGCGCCAGCAGCCAAGTACCGGGACAAGGGGCCTACGAGCAGTACTTC. Amino acids: CASSQVPGQGAYEQYF.

The chain is built from TRBV7-2 and TRBJ2-1; 9 nucleotides agree with TRBD2. Unmatched junction bases numbered 11, after V lost 5 bases and J lost 9 bases. Germline CDR1 SGHTA, CDR2 FQGNSA. The CDR3 is made up of 15 amino acids. The CDR3 here is CASSLGLAPRVEQFF. The CDR3, as DNA: TGTGCCAGCAGCCTGGGACTAGCCCCAAGGGTTGAGCAGTTCTTC.

This clone was recorded only once. The chain joins TRBV7-9 to TRBJ1-5; TRBD1 agrees at 8 bases. V dropped 5 bases and J dropped 2; count of bases not matched to a gene: 5. The CDR3 length is 15 residues. Germline lookup yields CDR1 SEHNR and CDR2 FQNEAQ (reference sequence). Written as DNA, the CDR3 is TGTGCCAGCAGCAAGACAGGGGTGGGCAATCAGCCCCAGCATTTT. This gives the protein CASSKTGVGNQPQHF.

This chain joins TRBV5-8 and TRBJ2-1; 7 bases fit TRBD2. V shed 4 bases and J 1 base; nucleotides not matched to a gene: 8. CDR1 and CDR2 (germline): SGHTS, YDEGEE. The CDR3 covers 16 residues. Here the CDR3 reads CASSPTSGASYNEQFF. The CDR3 region has the DNA TGTGCCAGCAGCCCGACGAGCGGGGCGTCCTACAATGAGCAGTTCTTC.

This chain links TRBV28 with TRBJ2-1; possibly TRBD2 for D (6 bases). The CDR3 consists of 17 residues. Between the trimmed V and J ends, which lost 5 bases and 4 bases, there was a span of 21 bases. Germline V lookup: CDR1 MDHEN, CDR2 SYDVKM. In nucleotides, the CDR3 is TGTGCCAGCAGTCGAGCGGGCAGAACTTTATATTACAATGAGCAGTTCTTC. Translation: CASSRAGRTLYYNEQFF.

The chain combines TRBV6-5 with TRBJ1-3; 8 bases are shared with TRBD1. This CDR3 contains 15 residues. Trimming removed 6 bases from V and 4 bases from J; junction bases left unmatched: 8. Germline V gene lookup returns CDR1 MNHEY and CDR2 SVGAGI. The CDR3 DNA reads as TGTGCCAGCAGGGCCGACAGGGGCGAGGGAAACACCATATATTTT. Its translation is CASRADRGEGNTIYF.

The J gene is TRBJ2-7, the V gene TRBV27, with a possible D match to TRBD1 (6 bases). V lost 5 bases and J 2 bases, leaving 13 bases between the germline ends. CDR3 length equals 14 residues. Germline CDR1 and CDR2: MNHEY and SMNVEV (reference sequence). The CDR3 spells CASSEQGPTYEQYF. CDR3 nucleotide sequence: TGTGCCAGCAGTGAACAGGGCCCCACCTACGAGCAGTACTTC.

This clone was observed a single time. The chain has TRBV7-3 and TRBJ2-5; D not certain. There are 13 residues in the CDR3. Germline CDR1 is SGHTA and CDR2 is FQGTGA. With 0 bases removed from V and 0 bases from J, the gap between germline ends came to 2 bases. This CDR3 reads CASSLTYQETQYF. The CDR3 coding sequence is TGTGCCAGCAGCTTAACATACCAAGAGACCCAGTACTTC.

The rearrangement uses TRBV18 and TRBJ2-3; 11 bases align to TRBD2. Germline V gives CDR1 KGHSH, CDR2 LQKENI. CDR3 length: 14 residues. V was pared by 8 bases and J by 5 bases, with 6 bases of the junction left unmatched. The chain's CDR3 is CASKTSGNRDTQYF. The CDR3 DNA is TGTGCCAGCAAGACTAGCGGGAATCGAGATACGCAGTATTTT.

This sequence joins TRBV19 and TRBJ1-1, with a tentative D call TRBD1 (6 bases). The V gene's germline CDR1 is LNHDA and CDR2 SQIVND (reference sequence). V gave up 4 bases and J gave up 6 bases, with 18 bases separating them. CDR3 length: 15 amino acids. The CDR3 sequence is CASSKNRDTAAEAFF. The CDR3 region has the DNA TGTGCCAGTAGTAAAAATCGGGACACAGCGGCTGAAGCTTTCTTT.

The chain carries TRBV5-1 and TRBJ2-1; possibly TRBD2 for D (6 bases). Per germline, CDR1 SGHRS and CDR2 YFSETQ. The CDR3 totals 15 residues. V was clipped by 0 bases and J by 9 bases, with 16 bases between them. CDR3 DNA: TGCGCCAGCAGCTTGGTAGTAGCGGAGGACACTGAGCAGTTCTTC. It is translated as CASSLVVAEDTEQFF.

This chain connects TRBV7-2 to TRBJ2-3; a possible D gene is TRBD1 (6 bases). Trimming removed 3 bases from V and 1 base from J, with 8 bases in between. The CDR3 totals 14 residues. Germline CDR1 and CDR2: SGHTA and FQGNSA. Written as DNA, the CDR3 is TGTGCCAGCAGCTTTCGACAGGGCACAGATACGCAGTATTTT. It is translated as CASSFRQGTDTQYF.

The chain recombines TRBV27 with TRBJ2-1; 9 bases fit TRBD2. V dropped 5 bases and J dropped 8; count of bases not matched to a gene: 10. CDR1 and CDR2 from the germline V gene are MNHEY and SMNVEV (reference sequence). The CDR3 is 15 amino acids. This chain's CDR3 is CASSKVAAGGHEQFF. The CDR3 region has the DNA TGTGCCAGCAGTAAGGTTGCAGCGGGAGGTCATGAGCAGTTCTTC.

This rearrangement joins TRBV6-5 to TRBJ2-5; D is possibly TRBD2 (5 bases). This CDR3 is built from 15 residues. Germline CDR1 and CDR2: MNHEY and SVGAGI. V lost 4 bases and J 4 bases, leaving 16 bases between the germline ends. DNA for the CDR3: TGTGCCAGCAGTTCCGTTGGTGAGGGAGCAGAGACCCAGTACTTC. Its translation is CASSSVGEGAETQYF.

V is TRBV25-1 and J is TRBJ2-7, with 9 bases that match TRBD2. J was trimmed by 5 bases and V by 4 bases; bases with no gene match: 12. This CDR3 contains 16 residues. The germline CDR1 and CDR2 sequences are MGHDK and SYGVNS. The CDR3 region has the DNA TGTGCCAGCAGTGCGAAGTGGGTAGCGGGAGTACACGAGCAGTACTTC. It yields the protein CASSAKWVAGVHEQYF.

This clone came up once. V and J are TRBV6-5 and TRBJ2-3, with D possibly being TRBD1 (6 bases). This CDR3 has 14 amino acids. Deletions cut 2 bases from V and 3 bases from J, with 9 bases between. The germline V gene has CDR1 MNHEY and CDR2 SVGAGI. CDR3 residues: CASSYRGNTDTQYF. The CDR3 DNA reads as TGTGCCAGCAGTTACAGGGGGAATACAGATACGCAGTATTTT.

The chain is built from TRBV2 and TRBJ2-7, with 7 positions matching TRBD2. J was trimmed by 5 bases and V by 9 bases; bases with no gene match: 19. The CDR3 totals 16 residues. Germline V gives CDR1 SNHLY, CDR2 FYNNEI. The CDR3 DNA follows: TGTGCCAGACTAACGGTAGACGAGACTAGCCCCAACGAGCAGTACTTC. Its translation is CARLTVDETSPNEQYF.

The chain couples TRBV20-1 to TRBJ2-7; the D is unclear. The CDR3 extends over 11 amino acids. Germline V gene sequence: CDR1 DFQATT, CDR2 SNEGSKA (reference sequence). Trimming took 6 bases from V and 6 from J, leaving 12 bases between them. The CDR3 region has the DNA TGCAGTGCCAGTGACGCGGTCGAGCAGTACTTC. It codes for CSASDAVEQYF.

The chain is built from TRBV6-5 and TRBJ1-4, with no clear D. This CDR3 spans 13 amino acids. Between the trimmed V and J ends, which lost 6 bases and 6 bases, there was a span of 11 bases. Germline V gene lookup returns CDR1 MNHEY and CDR2 SVGAGI. The CDR3 is CASSYEADEKLFF. The CDR3 coding sequence is TGTGCCAGCAGCTATGAAGCCGATGAAAAACTGTTTTTT.

The rearrangement joins TRBV19 to TRBJ2-3; D might be TRBD2 (6 bases). Trimming took 8 bases from V and 3 from J, leaving 12 bases between them. Germline assignment: CDR1 LNHDA and CDR2 SQIVND (reference sequence). The CDR3 spans 13 residues. The CDR3 nucleotides read TGTGCCAGTTTGTTGGGGGGAACAGATACGCAGTATTTT. Protein product: CASLLGGTDTQYF.

The table lists this clone with a count of one. This chain connects TRBV28 to TRBJ1-1; 8 bases map to TRBD1. The V segment lost 6 bases and the J segment 4 bases; nucleotides outside the gene matches: 7. The CDR3 spans 14 residues. Germline-derived CDR1 and CDR2 are MDHEN and SYDVKM. The CDR3 reads CASSSHDRGTEAFF. The DNA of the CDR3 is TGTGCCAGCAGCTCTCATGACAGGGGCACTGAAGCTTTCTTT.

The sample holds one count of this clone. The chain employs TRBV5-1 and TRBJ2-7; D is undetermined. CDR1 SGHRS and CDR2 YFSETQ come from the germline V gene. The CDR3 length is 14 residues. Trimming removed 0 bases from V and 4 bases from J, with 11 bases in between. This CDR3 is CASSLGEGLYEQYF. The CDR3 DNA follows: TGCGCCAGCAGCTTGGGTGAAGGGCTATACGAGCAGTACTTC.

This clone appeared a single time. The rearrangement uses TRBV28 and TRBJ1-5; maybe TRBD1 (5 bases). The germline V and J ends were trimmed by 10 bases and 1 base, with 17 bases remaining between them. Per germline, CDR1 MDHEN and CDR2 SYDVKM. The CDR3 runs 15 residues. For the CDR3, the DNA is TGTGCCATGACCCCTGGCAGGGCAAGCAATCAGCCCCAGCATTTT. As protein: CAMTPGRASNQPQHF.